This TCR beta chain was recorded in a study of molecular identifiers for immune sequencing clone quantification. Overall study findings and caveats: The study found clones above 20 RNA copies held over 98% of effector molecules and under 1% in naive cells.

Bulk TCR library preparation followed previously described methods with listed TCR primers. TCRdb re-analysed the PCR reads in MiXCR, keeping a single row per CDR3 protein. The sample consists of roughly 320,000 distinct CDR3 sequences, 20% to 25% of them appearing once. This clonotype was seen ten or more times. Antigen unknown. Preparation of naive CD8 libraries involved roughly 17,000 to 1,000,000 sorted cells and 10%, 30% or 50% RNA. The CDR3 consists of 14 residues. V lost 0 bases and J 2 bases, leaving 8 bases between the germline ends. Germline V lookup: CDR1 SGDLS, CDR2 YYNGEE. The chain uses TRBV9 and TRBJ2-5; D gene unclear. The receptor was isolated from a human donor in good health. Some libraries in this study had Jurkat cell RNA spiked in. Sequences were obtained from naive CD8+ T cells from blood, with Jurkat cell RNA spiked in. The subset is: FACS-sorted CD8+CD4-CCR7+CD45RA+ naive T cells. The CDR3 protein is CASSVASNQETQYF. The CDR3 DNA is TGTGCCAGCAGCGTAGCGTCTAATCAAGAGACCCAGTACTTC.